This T cell receptor beta chain was sequenced during a study of siplizumab effects on memory and regulatory T cells. Study-wide points: Unstimulated subsets accounted for the mapping of only a minor share of the clones that were alloreactive.

Profiled with immunoSEQ multiplex PCR; TCRdb holds only in-frame clones, not every one. The sample lists about 82,000 clones, about 91% occurring once. Regarding this clone: Its specificity is unknown.

Per germline, CDR1 LGHNA and CDR2 YSLEER. Trimming took off 0 bases at V and 2 bases at J, with 8 bases between the two ends. The length of the CDR3 is 15 residues. What was sequenced was Tregs sorted from blood. The chain has TRBV4-3 and TRBJ2-1, with D hard to call. This sequence originates from a human donor in good health. The DNA for the CDR3 is TGCGCCAGCAGCCAAGATGTTAGTACCTACAATGAGCAGTTCTTC. Protein sequence: CASSQDVSTYNEQFF.